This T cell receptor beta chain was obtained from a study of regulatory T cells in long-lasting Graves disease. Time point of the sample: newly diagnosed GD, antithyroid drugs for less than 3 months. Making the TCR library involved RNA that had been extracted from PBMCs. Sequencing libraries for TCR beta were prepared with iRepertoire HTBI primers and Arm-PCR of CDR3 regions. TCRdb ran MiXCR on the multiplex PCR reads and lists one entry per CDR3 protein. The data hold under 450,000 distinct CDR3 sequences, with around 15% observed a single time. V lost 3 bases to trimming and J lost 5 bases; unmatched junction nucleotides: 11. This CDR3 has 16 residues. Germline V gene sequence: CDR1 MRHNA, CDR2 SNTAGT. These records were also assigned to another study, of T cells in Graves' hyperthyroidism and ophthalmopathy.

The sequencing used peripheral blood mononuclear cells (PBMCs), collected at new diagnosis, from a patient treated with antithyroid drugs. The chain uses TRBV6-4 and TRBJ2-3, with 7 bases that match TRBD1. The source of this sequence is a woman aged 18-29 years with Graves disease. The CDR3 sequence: CASSEKAGGSEDTQYF. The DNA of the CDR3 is TGTGCCAGCAGTGAGAAGGCAGGGGGAAGCGAAGATACGCAGTATTTT.